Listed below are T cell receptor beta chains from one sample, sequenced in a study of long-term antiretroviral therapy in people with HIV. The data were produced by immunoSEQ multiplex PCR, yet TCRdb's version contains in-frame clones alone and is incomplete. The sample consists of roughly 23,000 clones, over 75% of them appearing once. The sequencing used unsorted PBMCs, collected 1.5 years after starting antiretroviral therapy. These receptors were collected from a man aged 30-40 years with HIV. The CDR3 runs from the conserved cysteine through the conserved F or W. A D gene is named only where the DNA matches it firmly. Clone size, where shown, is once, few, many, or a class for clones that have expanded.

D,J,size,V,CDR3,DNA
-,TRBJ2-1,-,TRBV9,CASSRDSYNEQFF,TGTGCCAGCAGCCGGGACTCCTACAATGAGCAGTTCTTC
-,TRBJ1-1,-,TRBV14,CASSQALPGGFGGTEAFF,TGTGCCAGCAGCCAAGCTCTCCCCGGTGGGTTTGGAGGCACTGAAGCTTTCTTT
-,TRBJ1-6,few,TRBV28,CASTLDNSPLHF,TGTGCCAGCACCCTTGATAATTCACCCCTCCACTTT
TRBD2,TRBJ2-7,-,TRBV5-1,CASSLLTSGTYEQYF,TGCGCCAGCAGCTTGCTCACTAGCGGTACCTACGAGCAGTACTTC
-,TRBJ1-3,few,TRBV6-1,CASHSSGNTIYF,TGTGCCAGCCACAGCTCTGGAAACACCATATATTTT
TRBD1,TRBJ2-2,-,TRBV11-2,CASSTDRESGELFF,TGTGCCAGCAGCACAGACAGGGAGTCCGGGGAGCTGTTTTTT
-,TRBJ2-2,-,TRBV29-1,CSVAGLKGGELFF,TGCAGCGTCGCAGGCCTTAAAGGTGGGGAGCTGTTTTTT
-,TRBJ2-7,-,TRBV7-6,CASSWRTGSSYEQYF,TGTGCCAGCAGCTGGCGGACGGGAAGCTCCTACGAGCAGTACTTC
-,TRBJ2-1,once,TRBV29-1,CSVDIWGNEQFF,TGCAGCGTTGATATTTGGGGAAATGAGCAGTTCTTC
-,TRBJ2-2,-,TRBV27,CASSSGQNTGELFF,TGTGCCAGCAGTTCGGGACAGAACACCGGGGAGCTGTTTTTT
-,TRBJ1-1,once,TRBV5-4,CASSLDITMNTEAFF,TGTGCCAGCAGCTTGGACATAACAATGAACACTGAAGCTTTCTTT
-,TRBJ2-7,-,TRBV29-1,CSVEDVAGSSYEQYF,TGCAGCGTTGAAGATGTGGCAGGGAGCTCCTACGAGCAGTACTTC
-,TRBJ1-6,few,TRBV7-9,CASSPIGGPQGSPLHF,TGTGCCAGCAGCCCGATTGGTGGACCCCAGGGTTCGCCCCTCCACTTT
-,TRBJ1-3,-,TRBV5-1,CASTLSGAAGNTIYF,TGCGCCAGCACCCTGTCGGGGGCCGCTGGAAACACCATATATTTT
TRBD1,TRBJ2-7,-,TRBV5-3,CARSQKSTGPYEQYF,TGTGCCAGAAGCCAAAAATCGACAGGGCCGTACGAGCAGTACTTC
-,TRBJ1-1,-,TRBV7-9,CASSLMGKDTEAFF,TGTGCCAGCAGCTTAATGGGGAAGGACACTGAAGCTTTCTTT
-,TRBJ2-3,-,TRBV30,CAWGGTASTDTQYF,TGTGCCTGGGGGGGGACGGCCAGCACAGATACGCAGTATTTT
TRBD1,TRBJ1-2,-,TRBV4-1,CASSQISGGLDGYTF,TGCGCCAGCAGCCAAATTTCAGGGGGGCTGGATGGCTACACCTTC
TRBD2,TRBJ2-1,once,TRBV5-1,CASSSRLAGAGEQFF,TGCGCCAGCAGCTCCCGACTAGCGGGGGCGGGAGAGCAGTTCTTC
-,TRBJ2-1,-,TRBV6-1,CASSGGGQGSNNEQFF,TGTGCCAGCAGTGGGGGAGGGCAGGGGTCAAACAATGAGCAGTTCTTC
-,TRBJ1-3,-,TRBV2,CASRSQSMGNTIYF,TGTGCCAGCAGGTCACAGTCTATGGGAAACACCATATATTTT
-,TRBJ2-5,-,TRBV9,CASSVDRETQYF,TGTGCCAGCAGCGTAGACAGGGAGACCCAGTACTTC
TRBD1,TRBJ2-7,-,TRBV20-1,CSADRGNEQYF,TGCAGTGCTGACAGGGGGAACGAGCAGTACTTC
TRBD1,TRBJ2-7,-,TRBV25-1,CASSELLGQGAHEQYF,TGTGCCAGCAGTGAACTATTGGGACAGGGGGCTCACGAGCAGTACTTC
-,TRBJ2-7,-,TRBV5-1,CASSSRRGDPYEQYF,TGCGCCAGCAGCTCTAGACGGGGCGATCCCTACGAGCAGTACTTC
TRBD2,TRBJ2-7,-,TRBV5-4,CASKKGSSGNYEQYF,TGTGCCAGCAAAAAGGGTAGTAGCGGGAACTACGAGCAGTACTTC
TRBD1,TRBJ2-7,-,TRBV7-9,CASSNPRQGSREQYF,TGTGCCAGCAGCAACCCGCGACAGGGCTCCCGCGAGCAGTACTTC
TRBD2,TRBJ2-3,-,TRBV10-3,CAISEEAGGTDTQYF,TGTGCCATCAGTGAGGAGGCGGGAGGTACAGATACGCAGTATTTT
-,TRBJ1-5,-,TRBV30,CAWSGDYSNQPQHF,TGTGCCTGGAGTGGTGACTATAGCAATCAGCCCCAGCATTTT
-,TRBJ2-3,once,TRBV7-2,CASSRGYADTQYF,TGTGCCAGCAGCCGAGGTTACGCAGATACGCAGTATTTT
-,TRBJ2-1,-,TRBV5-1,CASSLVGGGYNEQFF,TGCGCCAGCAGCTTGGTAGGGGGGGGTTACAATGAGCAGTTCTTC
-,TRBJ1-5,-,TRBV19,CASSIEGWNQPQHF,TGTGCCAGTAGTATAGAGGGTTGGAATCAGCCCCAGCATTTT
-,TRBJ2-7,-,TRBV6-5,CASSYSEGTYEQYF,TGTGCCAGCAGTTACTCGGAGGGAACCTACGAGCAGTACTTC
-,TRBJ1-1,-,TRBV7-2,CASSSRRQGTEAFF,TGTGCCAGCAGCTCTAGGAGGCAGGGCACTGAAGCTTTCTTT
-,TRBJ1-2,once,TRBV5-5,CASSQEGDGDLSGYTF,TGTGCCAGCAGCCAAGAAGGGGACGGCGACCTTAGTGGCTACACCTTC
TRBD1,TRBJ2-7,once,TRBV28,CASRIQGAQSSYEQYF,TGTGCCAGCAGGATACAGGGGGCGCAGAGCTCCTACGAGCAGTACTTC
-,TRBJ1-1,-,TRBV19,CASSPGGGRNTEAFF,TGTGCCAGTAGTCCCGGTGGGGGGCGTAACACTGAAGCTTTCTTT
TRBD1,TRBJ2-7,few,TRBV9,CASSARDRATYEQYF,TGTGCCAGCAGCGCTCGGGACAGGGCGACCTACGAGCAGTACTTC
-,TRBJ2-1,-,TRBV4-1,CASSQDHNDYNEQFF,TGCGCCAGCAGCCAAGATCATAACGATTACAATGAGCAGTTCTTC
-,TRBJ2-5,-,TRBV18,CASSPTEQETQYF,TGTGCCAGCTCACCGACAGAACAAGAGACCCAGTACTTC
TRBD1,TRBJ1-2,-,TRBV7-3,CASSLISGQGYGYTF,TGTGCCAGCAGCTTAATCTCGGGACAGGGATATGGCTACACCTTC
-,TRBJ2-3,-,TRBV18,CASSPSGSTDTQYF,TGTGCCAGCTCACCGTCAGGGAGTACAGATACGCAGTATTTT
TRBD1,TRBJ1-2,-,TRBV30,CAWSAPGTGGSTGYGYTF,TGTGCCTGGAGTGCCCCCGGGACAGGGGGTTCTACTGGCTATGGCTACACCTTC
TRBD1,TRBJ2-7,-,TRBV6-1,CASSEWGGDRDYEQYF,TGTGCCAGCAGTGAATGGGGTGGGGACAGGGACTACGAGCAGTACTTC
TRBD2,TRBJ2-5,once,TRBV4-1,CASSQGLAGRETQYF,TGCGCCAGCAGCCAAGGTCTAGCGGGGCGAGAGACCCAGTACTTC